This is a list of T cell receptor beta chains from one sample in a study of shared clonotypes between healthy human individuals. Libraries were prepared by immunoSEQ multiplex PCR; TCRdb keeps only in-frame clonotypes and omits some of them. Of about a million clones in the sample, under 80% are singletons; the top ten hold approximately 1.5%. Sequences were obtained from memory CD4+ T cells sorted from blood. The receptors stem from a man between 18 and 29 years old in good health. Both conserved end residues are part of each CDR3. The D gene is left open where the match is weak. The size entry is marked missing in some rows and otherwise reads once, few, many or a size class.

v_call	clone_size	d_call	j_call	cdr3_aa	cdr3_nt
TRBV18	NA	TRBD1	TRBJ2-3	CASSSDRGAPDTQYF	TGTGCCAGCTCGTCTGACAGGGGAGCACCAGATACGCAGTATTTT
TRBV5-4	NA	TRBD1	TRBJ2-3	CASSIDRADTQYF	TGTGCCAGCAGCATAGACAGGGCAGATACGCAGTATTTT
TRBV9	once	NA	TRBJ2-1	CASSAGSSSYNEQFF	TGTGCCAGCAGCGCCGGGAGTTCCTCCTACAATGAGCAGTTCTTC
TRBV6-1	NA	NA	TRBJ1-5	CASSDSRGGSNQPQHF	TGTGCCAGCAGTGATTCCCGGGGAGGAAGCAATCAGCCCCAGCATTTT
TRBV6-1	NA	NA	TRBJ2-5	CASSPLRQGTQYF	TGTGCCAGCAGCCCACTCCGGCAGGGGACCCAGTACTTC
TRBV6-1	NA	NA	TRBJ2-3	CASSDRAQQGNF	TGTGCCAGCAGTGACAGAGCCCAGCAGGGAAATTTT
TRBV5-1	NA	NA	TRBJ2-2	CASSLADRVTGELFF	TGCGCCAGCAGCTTGGCGGACAGAGTCACCGGGGAGCTGTTTTTT
TRBV19	NA	NA	TRBJ2-1	CAKVGDNEQFF	TGTGCCAAGGTCGGGGACAATGAGCAGTTCTTC
TRBV2	NA	NA	TRBJ2-2	CASSVQASNTGELFF	TGTGCCAGCAGTGTCCAGGCATCGAACACCGGGGAGCTGTTTTTT
TRBV6-1	NA	NA	TRBJ1-1	CASSDAGLNTEAFF	TGTGCCAGCAGTGACGCAGGACTGAACACTGAAGCTTTCTTT
TRBV2	few	NA	TRBJ2-2	CASSDPRSTGELFF	TGTGCCAGCAGTGACCCGAGATCCACCGGGGAGCTGTTTTTT
TRBV5-1	few	NA	TRBJ2-5	CASSLTNQETQYF	TGCGCCAGCAGCTTGACGAATCAAGAGACCCAGTACTTC
TRBV9	NA	NA	TRBJ2-1	CASSVQGEDEQFF	TGTGCCAGCAGCGTACAGGGTGAGGATGAGCAGTTCTTC
TRBV9	NA	NA	TRBJ1-5	CASSVGNRPNQPQHF	TGTGCCAGCAGCGTAGGTAACAGACCAAATCAGCCCCAGCATTTT
TRBV5-6	few	NA	TRBJ2-4	CASNSLTLAKNIQYF	TGTGCCAGCAACTCATTAACCCTGGCCAAAAACATTCAGTACTTC
TRBV6-4	NA	TRBD2	TRBJ2-7	CASQDRLAAYEQYF	TGTGCCAGCCAGGACCGACTAGCGGCCTACGAGCAGTACTTC
TRBV15	NA	NA	TRBJ2-4	CATSDPGKLSTDIQYF	TGTGCCACCAGCGACCCGGGTAAGCTTTCGACCGACATTCAGTACTTC
TRBV10-3	once	NA	TRBJ1-2	CATNLDRNYGYTF	TGTGCCACCAATCTGGACAGAAACTATGGCTACACCTTC
TRBV5-4	NA	NA	TRBJ1-1	CASTVDRGPEAFF	TGTGCCAGCACCGTCGACCGAGGGCCTGAAGCTTTCTTT
TRBV5-4	NA	NA	TRBJ1-1	CASSFSGAEAFF	TGTGCCAGCAGCTTCTCTGGAGCTGAAGCTTTCTTT
TRBV5-1	NA	NA	TRBJ1-4	CASTSGATNEKLFF	TGCGCCAGCACAAGCGGGGCAACTAATGAAAAACTGTTTTTT
TRBV7-7	NA	NA	TRBJ2-5	CASSLGGPYGETQYF	TGTGCTAGCAGCTTAGGTGGGCCCTACGGAGAGACCCAGTACTTC
TRBV4-3	many	TRBD2	TRBJ2-2	CASSQAGLAGGPTGELFF	TGCGCCAGCAGCCAAGCGGGACTAGCGGGAGGGCCTACCGGGGAGCTGTTTTTT
TRBV11-2	NA	TRBD1	TRBJ1-2	CASSPNRAGGADGYTF	TGTGCCAGCAGCCCTAACCGGGCAGGGGGCGCGGATGGCTACACCTTC
TRBV4-1	NA	NA	TRBJ2-3	CASSQGVGGNADTQYF	TGCGCCAGCAGCCAAGGTGTGGGCGGGAACGCAGATACGCAGTATTTT
TRBV5-6	once	TRBD1	TRBJ1-1	CASSPGGWVTEAFF	TGTGCCAGCAGCCCAGGGGGGTGGGTCACTGAAGCTTTCTTT
TRBV6-5	NA	TRBD1	TRBJ1-1	CASRYGTGTDTEAFF	TGTGCCAGCAGATACGGGACAGGGACCGACACTGAAGCTTTCTTT
TRBV18	NA	TRBD1	TRBJ1-5	CASSGDRDQPQHF	TGTGCCAGCTCAGGGGACAGGGATCAGCCCCAGCATTTT
TRBV19	few	TRBD2	TRBJ2-5	CASSKTPGTTQETQYF	TGTGCCAGTAGCAAGACCCCCGGGACTACCCAAGAGACCCAGTACTTC
TRBV7-2	NA	TRBD2	TRBJ2-2	CASSPGTMNTGELFF	TGTGCCAGCAGCCCAGGGACTATGAACACCGGGGAGCTGTTTTTT
TRBV7-9	NA	NA	TRBJ1-5	CATTGLGHNQPQHF	TGTGCCACTACAGGGTTGGGGCACAATCAGCCCCAGCATTTT
TRBV25-1	NA	TRBD1	TRBJ1-1	CASRGPTGLNTEAFF	TGTGCCAGCAGGGGTCCGACAGGGTTGAACACTGAAGCTTTCTTT
TRBV5-5	NA	TRBD2	TRBJ2-7	CASSPTSGGFYEQYF	TGTGCCAGCAGCCCAACTAGCGGGGGTTTCTACGAGCAGTACTTC
TRBV6-5	NA	TRBD1	TRBJ1-6	CASRPDRGRHSPLHF	TGTGCCAGCAGGCCGGACAGGGGGAGGCATTCACCCCTCCACTTT
TRBV4-1	once	TRBD1	TRBJ2-7	CASSPNVQGRYEQYF	TGCGCCAGCAGCCCGAACGTACAGGGGAGATACGAGCAGTACTTC
TRBV4-1	NA	NA	TRBJ2-3	CASSPYESSTDTQYF	TGCGCCAGCAGCCCCTATGAGTCTAGCACAGATACGCAGTATTTT
TRBV2	NA	NA	TRBJ1-6	CASSVQNSYNSPLHF	TGTGCCAGCAGTGTGCAGAACTCCTATAATTCACCCCTCCACTTT
TRBV11-2	NA	TRBD2	TRBJ2-7	CASSSRTSGGTYEQYF	TGTGCCAGCAGCTCCCGGACTAGCGGGGGCACCTACGAGCAGTACTTC
TRBV18	NA	NA	TRBJ2-7	CASSRDSGASYEQYF	TGTGCCAGCTCACGCGATTCGGGGGCATCCTACGAGCAGTACTTC
TRBV15	NA	TRBD2	TRBJ2-7	CATSRGGGGQYEQYF	TGTGCCACCAGCAGAGGGGGCGGGGGTCAGTACGAGCAGTACTTC
TRBV2	few	NA	TRBJ2-7	CASSSTVVYEQYF	TGTGCCAGCAGTTCGACAGTGGTCTACGAGCAGTACTTC
TRBV12-5	NA	TRBD2	TRBJ2-7	CASGPQASGRYEQYF	TGTGCTAGTGGCCCCCAGGCCAGCGGGAGATACGAGCAGTACTTC
TRBV19	NA	TRBD1	TRBJ1-2	CASRGTGGRGDYGYTF	TGTGCCAGTAGAGGGACAGGGGGCCGTGGGGACTATGGCTACACCTTC
TRBV5-4	NA	NA	TRBJ1-6	CASSLFKGNSPLHF	TGTGCCAGCAGCTTGTTTAAAGGGAATTCACCCCTCCACTTT
TRBV5-8	NA	NA	TRBJ2-3	CASSLAGLITDTQYF	TGTGCCAGCAGCTTGGCCGGTCTGATCACAGATACGCAGTATTTT
TRBV6-1	once	NA	TRBJ2-7	CASSEDLSYEQYF	TGTGCCAGCAGTGAAGACCTCTCCTACGAGCAGTACTTC
TRBV5-1	NA	NA	TRBJ2-3	CASSLAQTTDTQYF	TGCGCCAGCAGCTTGGCACAGACTACAGATACGCAGTATTTT
TRBV5-1	NA	NA	TRBJ2-1	CASSLEVNEQFF	TGCGCCAGCAGCCTAGAGGTCAATGAGCAGTTCTTC
TRBV7-9	once	NA	TRBJ2-3	CASSFRLPVNTQYF	TGTGCCAGCAGCTTTAGACTCCCCGTTAATACGCAGTATTTT
TRBV7-3	NA	NA	TRBJ1-1	CASSWTANTEAFF	TGTGCCAGCAGCTGGACAGCGAACACTGAAGCTTTCTTT
TRBV6-6	NA	NA	TRBJ2-7	CASAQISYEQYF	TGTGCCAGCGCCCAAATATCCTACGAGCAGTACTTC
TRBV5-1	few	TRBD2	TRBJ2-5	CASSPGGNQETQYF	TGCGCCAGCAGCCCGGGGGGGAACCAAGAGACCCAGTACTTC